This is a list of T cell receptor beta chains from one sample in a study of early T cells in non-severe SARS-CoV-2 infection. In TCRdb, the 5' RACE reads were re-called with MiXCR into one record per CDR3 protein. The table includes tens of thousands of distinct CDR3 sequences, over 10% detected once. This material consisted of whole blood, taken at baseline. These receptors were taken from an adult who was a healthcare worker with PCR-confirmed SARS-CoV-2 infection or an uninfected control (not recorded which). Both conserved end residues are part of each CDR3. D genes are given only for firm matches. Where a row states a size, it is once, few, many or the class of an expanded clone; other rows omit it.

d_call	v_call	j_call	clone_size	cdr3_length	cdr3_aa	cdr3_nt
TRBD2	TRBV27	TRBJ2-3	many	14	CASGGLADTDTQYF	TGTGCCAGCGGAGGACTAGCGGATACAGATACGCAGTATTTT
NA	TRBV20-1	TRBJ2-6	few	14	CSAREGSGANVLTF	TGCAGTGCTAGGGAAGGCTCTGGGGCCAACGTCCTGACTTTC
NA	TRBV5-4	TRBJ2-7	few	15	CASSLGQVNGDEQYF	TGTGCCAGCAGCTTGGGACAGGTTAACGGGGACGAGCAGTACTTC
NA	TRBV28	TRBJ2-4	NA	15	CASSLFRITKNIQYF	TGTGCCAGCAGTTTGTTCAGGATAACCAAAAACATTCAGTACTTC
NA	TRBV4-2	TRBJ2-5	few	11	CASSRDKPQYF	TGTGCCAGCAGCCGGGATAAGCCCCAGTACTTC
TRBD2	TRBV7-6	TRBJ2-7	many	17	CASRPGLAGAPTYEQYF	TGTGCCAGCAGACCGGGACTAGCGGGGGCTCCAACCTACGAGCAGTACTTC
NA	TRBV6-2/TRBV6-3	TRBJ1-5	few	15	CASSYSSPDNQPQHF	TGTGCCAGCAGTTACTCGAGTCCCGACAATCAGCCCCAGCATTTT
NA	TRBV6-5	TRBJ2-2	NA	15	CASSLSDSNTGELFF	TGTGCCAGCAGTTTATCTGACAGTAACACCGGGGAGCTGTTTTTT
NA	TRBV28	TRBJ1-1	few	14	CASSLPRVRTEAFF	TGTGCCAGCAGTTTACCCAGGGTTAGGACTGAAGCTTTCTTT
NA	TRBV18	TRBJ1-3	NA	16	CASSPQPLASGNTIYF	TGTGCCAGCTCACCACAACCACTGGCCTCTGGAAACACCATATATTTT
TRBD2	TRBV13	TRBJ2-1	few	16	CASSLGVAGGYNEQFF	TGTGCCAGCAGCTTAGGAGTAGCGGGGGGTTACAATGAGCAGTTCTTC
NA	TRBV28	TRBJ2-4	NA	14	CASSLSARPNIQYF	TGTGCCAGCAGTTTATCTGCCAGACCAAACATTCAGTACTTC